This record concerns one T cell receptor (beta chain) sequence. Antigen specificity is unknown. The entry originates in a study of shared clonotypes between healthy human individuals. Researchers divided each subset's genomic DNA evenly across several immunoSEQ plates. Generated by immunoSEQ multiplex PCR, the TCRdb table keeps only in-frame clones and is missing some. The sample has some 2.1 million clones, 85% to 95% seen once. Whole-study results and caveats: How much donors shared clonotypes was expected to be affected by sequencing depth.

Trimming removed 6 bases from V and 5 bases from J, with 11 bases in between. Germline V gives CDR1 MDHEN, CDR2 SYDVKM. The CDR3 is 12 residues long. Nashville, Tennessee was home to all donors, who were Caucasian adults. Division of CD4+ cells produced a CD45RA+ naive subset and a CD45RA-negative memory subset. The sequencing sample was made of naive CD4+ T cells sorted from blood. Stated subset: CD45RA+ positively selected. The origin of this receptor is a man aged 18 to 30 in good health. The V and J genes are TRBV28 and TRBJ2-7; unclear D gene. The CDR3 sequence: CASSSPVDEQYF. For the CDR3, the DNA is TGTGCCAGCAGCTCCCCTGTGGACGAGCAGTACTTC. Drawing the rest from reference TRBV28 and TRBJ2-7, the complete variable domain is DVKVTQSSRYLVKRTGEKVFLECVQDMDHENMFWYRQDPGLGLRLIYFSYDVKMKEKGDIPEGYSVSREKKERFSLILESASTNQTSMYLCASSSPVDEQYFGPGTRLTVT.